The 2 T cell receptor beta chains presented below share a single source sample, sequenced in a study of blood T cell repertoires in COVID-19. The table came from immunoSEQ multiplex PCR; TCRdb's copy has only in-frame clones and leaves some out. The sample carries about 100,000 clones, over 85% recorded once. The sample was peripheral blood. The receptors derive from a human donor with COVID-19, enrolled during active disease. The donor label of this sample is uncertain.

The rearrangement links TRBV25-1 to TRBJ2-7, with 7 bases matching TRBD1. V shed 3 bases and J 2 bases; nucleotides not matched to a gene: 16. Germline CDR1 MGHDK, CDR2 SYGVNS. The CDR3 is made up of 18 amino acids. The CDR3 DNA reads TGTGCCAGCAGTGACCCTCGACAGGGCGGCGCTCACCCCTACGAGCAGTACTTC. It codes for CASSDPRQGGAHPYEQYF.

The chain couples TRBV27 to TRBJ2-5, with D possibly TRBD1 on 6 matching bases. The germline V gene encodes CDR1 MNHEY and CDR2 SMNVEV (reference sequence). V was pared by 5 bases and J by 2 bases, with 9 bases between. The CDR3 has 13 amino acids. CDR3: CASSVDSQETQYF. CDR3 in DNA: TGTGCCAGCAGTGTGGACAGTCAAGAGACCCAGTACTTC.